What follows is one T cell receptor (beta chain) and its context. In germline, CDR1 is ENHRY, CDR2 SYGVKD. This CDR3 region has 13 residues. V lost 9 bases, J lost 3 bases, and 5 bases stayed unmatched. The record originates from a study of blood T cell repertoires in COVID-19. Clones were read by immunoSEQ multiplex PCR, and TCRdb kept only the in-frame ones, dropping some. The sample yields roughly 400,000 clones, roughly nine tenths seen once. The sequence came from a woman aged 40 to 50 who had been exposed to COVID-19. The chain couples TRBV10-3 to TRBJ1-1; TRBD1 agrees at 9 bases. The sequencing input was PBMCs or T cells enriched from blood (not recorded which). CDR3 sequence (DNA): TGTGCCATGGGACAGGGAACAGACACTGAAGCTTTCTTT. Translation: CAMGQGTDTEAFF.